This T cell receptor (beta chain) stems from a study of blood T cells in healthy people across ages. The study's findings and limits: From one million sequenced T cells, diversity estimates were lower bounds. PBMCs went unsorted, and a conclusive naive versus antigen-experienced comparison was therefore prevented.

A second roughly 6 to 11 cycle PCR used barcoded and J-beta primers. TCRdb called the 5' RACE reads again in MiXCR, with one record for every CDR3 protein. The repertoire holds approximately 2,000,000 distinct CDR3 sequences, with about two fifths as singletons. This clonotype was recorded at least ten times. Its antigen is undetermined. The J segment lost 5 bases and the V segment lost 4 bases, leaving 5 bases of the junction unmatched. Germline CDR1 is DFQATT and CDR2 is SNEGSKA (reference sequence). The CDR3 runs to 12 residues. Each donor was a healthy Caucasian individual from Russia, aged about 6 to 100.

This sequence was found in a human donor in good health. This rearrangement joins TRBV20-1 to TRBJ2-7, with TRBD1 matching 7 bases. The specimen sequenced was blood. Here the CDR3 DNA reads TGCAGTGCTAATACTGACAGGGACGAGCAGTACTTC. This encodes CSANTDRDEQYF.